This T cell receptor beta chain is from a study of human T cells and chemical hapten exposure. In the study overall: Patch tests of 0.01% DPC on the upper back were read at 6 days.

Each CDR3 protein gets one entry after TCRdb re-called the RACE reads with MiXCR. The sample yields some 90,000 distinct CDR3 sequences, 7.5% to 9.5% seen once. In its sample, this clonotype was seen a few times. Its antigen is undetermined. As for time point: pre-sensitization, week 0. Sample treatment: therapeutic diphenylcyclopropenone sensitization with weekly scalp DPC. CDR3 length equals 17 residues. V lost 5 bases and J 1 base, leaving 21 bases between the germline ends. Germline-derived CDR1 and CDR2 are SGHTA and FQGNSA. Study-wide results and limits: Compared with pre-sensitization or healthy control sets, expanded TCRs clustered more.

Sequenced here: whole blood, sampled in connection with sensitization to the hapten diphenylcyclopropenone (DPC). This clonotype was obtained from a man in his forties or fifties with alopecia areata. Some clones in this sample may be carry-over from other donors' samples. This rearrangement joins TRBV7-2 to TRBJ2-7; D is undetermined. The CDR3 nucleotides read TGTGCCAGCAGCCCGAAGCTGGGTTGGGCGGCTTCCTACGAGCAGTACTTC. Its protein is CASSPKLGWAASYEQYF.